The 10 T cell receptor beta chains below were found in one sample sequenced in a study of T-cell reconstitution after alpha-beta-depleted transplantation in children. The TCRbeta library incorporated unique molecular identifiers. TCRdb analysed the PCR reads with MiXCR anew, one entry per CDR3 protein. The sample includes about 980,000 distinct CDR3 sequences, less than 30% of them seen just once. Sequences were derived from PBMCs, mostly from graft donor cells, sampled 360 days after TCRalphabeta/CD19-depleted stem cell transplant. The receptor set was obtained from a boy in the first two years of life who had a stem cell transplant for SCID, so the T cells may come from the graft donor.

Only a few counts were recorded for this clonotype. This chain links TRBV4-1 with TRBJ2-7; 7 bases line up with TRBD1. The V and J ends lost 3 bases and 2 bases, in that order; junction bases with no gene match: 4. The CDR3 runs to 14 residues. Germline-derived CDR1 and CDR2 are MGHRA and YSYEKL. CDR3 amino acids: CASSQGDSAYEQYF. CDR3 nucleotide sequence: TGCGCCAGCAGCCAGGGGGACAGTGCCTACGAGCAGTACTTC.

This clonotype was seen at least ten times. The chain is built from TRBV29-1 and TRBJ1-2; TRBD1 is a possible D gene (6 bases). Germline V gives CDR1 SQVTM, CDR2 ANQGSEA. Trimming removed 6 bases at V and 0 bases at J, with 17 bases between. The CDR3 runs 15 residues. The CDR3 DNA follows: TGCAGCGTCCACGGACAGCGGCTTACTAACTATGGCTACACCTTC. Translated, it gives CSVHGQRLTNYGYTF.

This clonotype has more than one count but fewer than ten. This chain uses TRBV6-1 with TRBJ2-1; 7 bases agree with TRBD1. The CDR3 has 14 amino acids. CDR1 and CDR2 (germline): MNHNS, SASEGT. V lost 5 bases and J lost 7; bases outside the gene matches: 8. This CDR3 reads CASSPPTGFNEQFF. Written as DNA, the CDR3 is TGTGCCAGCAGTCCCCCGACAGGGTTTAATGAGCAGTTCTTC.

This rearrangement joins TRBV12-2 to TRBJ2-7; TRBD2 is taken as the D call from the table, unchecked against the DNA. TRBV12-2 is an annotated pseudogene. This CDR3 has 13 amino acids. CDR3 amino acids: CARPDLTSYEQYF. CDR3 nucleotides: TGTGCACGACCGGACTTAACCTCCTACGAGCAGTACTTC.

This clonotype appeared a few times. The rearrangement uses TRBV7-6 and TRBJ2-5; TRBD1 is a possible D gene (6 bases). The CDR3 is 16 amino acids. Germline V gene lookup returns CDR1 SGHVS and CDR2 FNYEAQ. V lost 4 bases and J 3 bases, leaving 18 bases between the germline ends. Here the CDR3 DNA reads TGTGCCAGCAGCTCGACCAGTCTACAGGGTAAAGAGACCCAGTACTTC. Its translation: CASSSTSLQGKETQYF.

The V call is TRBV6-1, the J call TRBJ2-7; 9 bases map to TRBD1. Germline values: CDR1 MNHNS, CDR2 SASEGT. V shed 2 bases, J shed 3 bases, and the junction held 5 bases outside the gene matches. This CDR3 has 15 amino acids. The CDR3 region has the DNA TGTGCCAGCAGTGAATTTGGGACAGGGCGCTACGAGCAGTACTTC. Translated, it gives CASSEFGTGRYEQYF.

DNA of the CDR3: TGTGCCAGCAGCTCACGCTCCGGGACTCTGTCGCATGAGCAGTTCTTC. Protein: CASSSRSGTLSHEQFF. J is TRBJ2-1 and V is TRBV2; tentative D call: TRBD2 (6 bases). The germline V and J ends were trimmed by 6 bases and 8 bases, with 23 bases remaining between them. This CDR3 is 16 amino acids long. CDR1 and CDR2 (germline): SNHLY, FYNNEI.

This clonotype showed up just a few times. The V and J genes are TRBV18 and TRBJ2-1; 8 bases map to TRBD1. Germline V gives CDR1 KGHSH, CDR2 LQKENI. V dropped 6 bases and J dropped 2; count of bases not matched to a gene: 12. The CDR3 runs 17 residues. CDR3 bases: TGTGCCAGCTCGCTCGAACAGGGGGTTGGGACCTACAATGAGCAGTTCTTC. Translation: CASSLEQGVGTYNEQFF.

The chain uses TRBV5-1 and TRBJ1-2; D remains ambiguous. The CDR3 totals 13 residues. The V end lost 1 base, the J end lost 2 bases, and 6 bases lay between the germline ends. Germline V gene data show CDR1 as SGHRS and CDR2 as YFSETQ. As DNA, the CDR3 is TGCGCCAGCAGCTTGCACAAGAACTATGGCTACACCTTC. Translating gives CASSLHKNYGYTF. Full variable domain (rest looked up from reference TRBV5-1 and TRBJ1-2): KAGVTQTPRYLIKTRGQQVTLSCSPISGHRSVSWYQQTPGQGLQFLFEYFSETQRNKGNFPGRFSGRQFSNSRSEMNVSTLELGDSALYLCASSLHKNYGYTFGSGTRLTVV.

The CDR3 nucleotides are TGCAGTGCTAGAGCTCAGACCGTGGGCTATGGCTACACCTTC. It translates to CSARAQTVGYGYTF. The rearrangement uses TRBV20-1 and TRBJ1-2; no clear D. This CDR3 is built from 14 residues. V was trimmed by 1 base and J by 4 bases, leaving 13 bases between them. Germline V gene data show CDR1 as DFQATT and CDR2 as SNEGSKA (reference sequence).